Listed here are 27 T cell receptor beta chains from one sample, sequenced in a study of blood T cell repertoires in COVID-19. Profiled with immunoSEQ multiplex PCR; TCRdb holds only in-frame clones, not every one. The table records approximately 200,000 clones, 75% to 90% of them present only once. Sequenced input: PBMCs or T cells enriched from blood (not recorded which). The receptors derive from a man aged 25 to 40 who had recovered from COVID-19.

This CDR3 reads CASSQPGRGDTEAFF. CDR3 coding DNA: TGTGCCAGCAGCCAACCCGGACGGGGGGATACTGAAGCTTTCTTT. This chain uses TRBV5-6 with TRBJ1-1; tentative D call: TRBD1 (5 bases). Trimming shortened V by 4 bases and J by 5 bases, and 18 bases separated the two germline ends. Germline V gives CDR1 SGHDT, CDR2 YYEEEE. The CDR3 is 15 residues long.

This sequence joins TRBV28 and TRBJ2-1; 11 bases match TRBD2. V shed 6 bases, J shed 4 bases, and the junction held 2 bases outside the gene matches. Germline V gene sequence: CDR1 MDHEN, CDR2 SYDVKM. The length of the CDR3 is 14 residues. The CDR3 here is CASRTSGKYNEQFF. The CDR3 nucleotides are TGTGCCAGCAGGACTAGCGGGAAGTACAATGAGCAGTTCTTC.

The V gene is TRBV9, the J gene TRBJ2-1; maybe TRBD2 (6 bases). V was shortened by 0 bases and J by 0 bases, with 10 bases between the two germline ends. CDR1 and CDR2 from the germline V gene are SGDLS and YYNGEE. This CDR3 comprises 16 residues. The CDR3 sequence: CASSVVAGPSYNEQFF. The DNA for the CDR3 is TGTGCCAGCAGCGTAGTGGCGGGGCCCTCCTACAATGAGCAGTTCTTC.

J is TRBJ2-2 and V is TRBV3-1 (or the pseudogene TRBV3-2), with D possibly being TRBD2 (5 bases). Deletions cut 1 base from V and 8 bases from J, with 14 bases between. In germline, CDR1 is LGHDT, CDR2 YNNKEL (reference sequence). The CDR3 sequence is 15 residues long. The CDR3 here is CASSQVDFTQGELFF. Written as DNA, the CDR3 is TGTGCCAGCAGCCAAGTGGACTTCACCCAAGGGGAGCTGTTTTTT.

The V gene is TRBV5-1, the J gene TRBJ2-1; 8 bases map to TRBD2. The germline V gene encodes CDR1 SGHRS and CDR2 YFSETQ. The CDR3 sequence is 16 residues long. Trimming took 0 bases from V and 3 from J; bases not matched to a gene: 5. The CDR3 bases are TGCGCCAGCAGCTTGGTGTCAAGCGGGAGCTACAATGAGCAGTTCTTC. Its translation is CASSLVSSGSYNEQFF.

The gene calls are TRBV28 and TRBJ2-3; TRBD1 might be the D (5 bases). Germline loops: CDR1 MDHEN, CDR2 SYDVKM. The CDR3 runs 15 residues. V lost 8 bases, J lost 4 bases, and 19 bases lay in between. CDR3: CASGTRAKGADTQYF. The CDR3 bases are TGTGCCAGCGGAACCAGGGCGAAGGGCGCAGATACGCAGTATTTT.

The rearrangement links TRBV7-9 to TRBJ2-7; D perhaps matches TRBD2 (5 bases). The V gene lost 7 bases and the J gene lost 3 bases, with 19 bases spanning the gap. Germline assignment: CDR1 SEHNR and CDR2 FQNEAQ (reference sequence). This CDR3 is 15 amino acids long. The CDR3 sequence is CASTLLTGKNYEQYF. CDR3 bases: TGTGCCAGCACCCTTCTAACCGGGAAAAACTACGAGCAGTACTTC.

V and J are TRBV6-2 or TRBV6-3 and TRBJ2-7, with a possible D match to TRBD2 (5 bases). From germline, CDR1 is MNHEY and CDR2 SVGEGT. The V end was cut by 6 bases, the J end by 2 bases, with 17 bases between. The CDR3 contains 15 residues. This CDR3 reads CASSLAKEVPYEQYF. The DNA of the CDR3 is TGTGCCAGCAGCCTAGCCAAGGAGGTACCCTACGAGCAGTACTTC.

V usage is TRBV19 and J usage is TRBJ1-4; no firm D call. This CDR3 is 14 amino acids long. Germline CDR1 and CDR2: LNHDA and SQIVND (reference sequence). V was clipped by 7 bases and J by 7 bases, with 16 bases between them. This CDR3 reads CASTATLGGEKLFF. The CDR3 DNA sequence: TGTGCCAGTACCGCGACATTGGGTGGTGAAAAACTGTTTTTT.

This clone appeared a few times. The J gene is TRBJ2-5, the V gene TRBV19; 7 nucleotides agree with TRBD1. In germline, CDR1 is LNHDA, CDR2 SQIVND (reference sequence). The CDR3 totals 15 residues. After removal of 9 bases from V and 0 bases from J, the junction contained 10 bases not matched to a gene. The CDR3 region has the DNA TGTGCCAGCACTAAGGGACAGACCCACCAAGAGACCCAGTACTTC. Its translation is CASTKGQTHQETQYF.

This chain connects TRBV3-1 (or the pseudogene TRBV3-2) to TRBJ1-2; possible D gene TRBD1, 6 bases. Deletions cut 4 bases from V and 0 bases from J, with 15 bases between. This CDR3 has 16 residues. Germline V gene data show CDR1 as LGHDT and CDR2 as YNNKEL (reference sequence). The CDR3 here is CASSLGGGRTNYGYTF. CDR3 nucleotides: TGTGCCAGCAGCCTAGGGGGAGGGAGGACTAACTATGGCTACACCTTC.

The chain has TRBV9 and TRBJ1-4; 9 bases agree with TRBD1. V gave up 3 bases and J gave up 2 bases; unmatched junction bases: 8. The CDR3 covers 17 residues. Germline V CDR1 and CDR2: SGDLS, YYNGEE. Here the CDR3 DNA reads TGTGCCAGCAGCGGCCTACAGGGGGCGCGGACTAATGAAAAACTGTTTTTT. It encodes CASSGLQGARTNEKLFF.

The rearrangement joins TRBV5-8 to TRBJ2-2; D gene unclear. The V gene lost 4 bases and the J gene lost 3 bases, with 13 bases spanning the gap. This CDR3 comprises 15 residues. The germline V gene has CDR1 SGHTS and CDR2 YDEGEE. The DNA for the CDR3 is TGTGCCAGCAGCATAACCCGCGCTTACACCGGGGAGCTGTTTTTT. Protein: CASSITRAYTGELFF.

The V gene is TRBV10-3, the J gene TRBJ1-2; TRBD1 aligns across 9 bases. CDR1 is ENHRY and CDR2 is SYGVKD in the germline V gene. The length of the CDR3 is 12 residues. Trimming removed 11 bases from V and 8 bases from J; junction bases left unmatched: 9. The CDR3 DNA reads TGTGCCTCGGTGGACAGGGGAGGCGGCTACACCTTC. Encoded protein: CASVDRGGGYTF.

This clone turned up a few times. The gene calls are TRBV30 and TRBJ1-1; D remains unclear. The germline gives CDR1 GTSNPN, CDR2 SVGIG (reference sequence). V was clipped by 0 bases and J by 11 bases, with 10 bases between them. The CDR3 is made up of 11 amino acids. CDR3 loop: CAWSVVAKAFF. The CDR3 region has the DNA TGTGCCTGGAGTGTAGTCGCTAAGGCTTTCTTT.

This clone was counted between two and nine times. The genes are TRBV7-9 and TRBJ1-4, with unresolved D. The CDR3 has 15 residues. CDR1 and CDR2 from the germline V gene are SEHNR and FQNEAQ (reference sequence). Deletions cut 1 base from V and 4 bases from J, with 10 bases between. CDR3 bases: TGTGCCAGCAGCTTAGAGCGCGGTAGTAATGAAAAACTGTTTTTT. Encoded protein: CASSLERGSNEKLFF.

The count of this clone is one. The V and J genes are TRBV5-8 and TRBJ2-1; 7 nucleotides line up with TRBD1. This CDR3 comprises 15 residues. The germline gives CDR1 SGHTS, CDR2 YDEGEE. V shed 0 bases, J shed 0 bases, and the junction held 0 bases outside the gene matches. CDR3 bases: TGTGCCAGCAGCTTGGACAGGGGCTCCTACAATGAGCAGTTCTTC. Translating it yields CASSLDRGSYNEQFF.

This chain links TRBV11-3 with TRBJ2-2; D is unresolved. Germline CDR1 SGHNT, CDR2 YENEEA. The CDR3 loop spans 16 amino acids. Trimming shortened V by 5 bases and J by 4 bases, and 17 bases separated the two germline ends. CDR3 nucleotide sequence: TGTGCCAGCAGCGGCCCAAAAAATGGTGGCACCGGGGAGCTGTTTTTT. This translates into CASSGPKNGGTGELFF.

This clone showed up just once. The J gene is TRBJ2-1, the V gene TRBV4-3, with 10 bases lining up with TRBD2. The CDR3 runs 18 residues. Trimming took 1 base from V and 6 from J; bases not matched to a gene: 12. Germline assignment: CDR1 LGHNA and CDR2 YSLEER. CDR3 sequence: CASSQGLSSGSRINEQFF. The CDR3 DNA sequence: TGCGCCAGCAGCCAAGGCCTGTCTAGCGGGAGTCGGATCAATGAGCAGTTCTTC.

This clone occurred once. V gene TRBV27 combines with J gene TRBJ1-2, with a weak D call TRBD1 (5 bases). Germline CDR1 reads MNHEY; CDR2 reads SMNVEV (reference sequence). The CDR3 length is 15 residues. The V end lost 6 bases, the J end lost 1 base, and 15 bases lay between the germline ends. The CDR3 sequence is CASSLGGEGNYGYTF. The CDR3 coding sequence is TGTGCCAGCAGCCTGGGGGGGGAAGGTAACTATGGCTACACCTTC.

The chain's CDR3 is CASSYMDRGHETQYF. In nucleotides, the CDR3 is TGTGCCAGCAGTTATATGGACAGGGGGCATGAGACCCAGTACTTC. This chain uses TRBV6-5 with TRBJ2-5; 11 bases line up with TRBD1. The CDR3 spans 15 residues. Germline CDR1 reads MNHEY; CDR2 reads SVGAGI. V lost 3 bases, J lost 5 bases, and 5 bases stayed unmatched.

This chain connects TRBV19 to TRBJ2-6; maybe TRBD2 (6 bases). Per germline, CDR1 LNHDA and CDR2 SQIVND (reference sequence). There are 17 residues in the CDR3. The ends were cut back, 4 bases at V and 0 bases at J, with 13 bases in the middle. The CDR3: CASSTGTGSSGANVLTF. The DNA of the CDR3 is TGTGCCAGTAGTACGGGAACCGGGAGCTCTGGGGCCAACGTCCTGACTTTC.

This rearrangement joins TRBV6-2 or TRBV6-3 to TRBJ2-1; 11 bases line up with TRBD2. The CDR3 is 20 residues long. The germline V gene encodes CDR1 MNHEY and CDR2 SVGEGT. The junction had 17 bases not matched to a gene; V was cut back by 0 bases and J by 7 bases. The CDR3 is CASSYSPMYSGRAYPNEQFF. The DNA of the CDR3 is TGTGCCAGCAGTTACTCACCGATGTATAGCGGGAGGGCCTATCCAAATGAGCAGTTCTTC.

V and J are TRBV24-1 and TRBJ2-7; the match to TRBD2 covers 14 bases. J lost 5 bases, V lost 4 bases, and 9 bases had no gene match. This CDR3 spans 17 amino acids. Germline V gene lookup returns CDR1 KGHDR and CDR2 SFDVKD. The CDR3: CATSELGTSGSLHEQYF. The CDR3 coding sequence is TGTGCCACCAGTGAATTAGGGACTAGCGGGAGCCTCCACGAGCAGTACTTC.

In DNA form, the CDR3 reads TGTGCCAGCAGCTTCGGGGGACAGGGGACACACGAGCAGTACTTC. Amino acid sequence: CASSFGGQGTHEQYF. This chain connects TRBV11-2 to TRBJ2-7; TRBD1 aligns across 10 bases. J lost 5 bases, V lost 3 bases, and 7 bases had no gene match. Per germline, CDR1 SGHAT and CDR2 FQNNGV. The CDR3 consists of 15 residues.

The V call is TRBV10-2, the J call TRBJ2-2; 8 bases fit TRBD2. This CDR3 comprises 16 residues. With 5 bases clipped from V and 5 bases from J, the junction kept 10 bases outside the gene matches. The germline gives CDR1 WSHSY, CDR2 SAAADI. The CDR3 region is CASSRQAGATTGELFF. CDR3 sequence (DNA): TGCGCCAGCAGTAGGCAAGCGGGAGCCACGACCGGGGAGCTGTTTTTT.

The chain employs TRBV6-1 and TRBJ2-5, with D possibly being TRBD2 (7 bases). This CDR3 is 16 amino acids long. Trimming took 2 bases from V and 2 from J, leaving 15 bases between them. CDR1 is MNHNS and CDR2 is SASEGT in the germline V gene. The CDR3 DNA sequence: TGTGCCAGCAGTGAACTCAAAAGGGGGGGGCAAGAGACCCAGTACTTC. Encoded protein: CASSELKRGGQETQYF.